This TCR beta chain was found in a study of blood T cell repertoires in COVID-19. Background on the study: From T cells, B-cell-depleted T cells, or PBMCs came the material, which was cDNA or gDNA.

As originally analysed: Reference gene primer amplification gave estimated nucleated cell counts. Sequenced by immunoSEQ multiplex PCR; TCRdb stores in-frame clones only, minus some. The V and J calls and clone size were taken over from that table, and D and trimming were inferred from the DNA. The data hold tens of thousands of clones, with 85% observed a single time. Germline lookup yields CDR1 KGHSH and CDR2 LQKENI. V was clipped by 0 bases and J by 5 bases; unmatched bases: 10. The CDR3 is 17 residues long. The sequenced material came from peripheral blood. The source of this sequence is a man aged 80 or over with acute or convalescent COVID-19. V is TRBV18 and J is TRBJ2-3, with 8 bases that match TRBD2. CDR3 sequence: CASSPPGGARRGDTQYF. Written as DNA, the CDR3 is TGTGCCAGCTCACCACCCGGGGGGGCGCGGAGAGGAGATACGCAGTATTTT.